One TCR beta chain is described in this entry. Its binding antigen is unknown. Nothing much larger sits one base from this clone, and base qualities are not available. For the unsorted PBMC libraries, 2 million PBMCs were stored in RNAlater at -80 degrees C until RNA extraction and were used to generate the libraries. Peripheral blood underwent Ficoll-Hypaque density gradient centrifugation to isolate PBMCs, which were then cryopreserved in liquid nitrogen. The CDR3 sequence holds 14 residues, the cysteine and phenylalanine included. Left in the record is the CDR3 DNA by itself, 42 bases read in frame from the first base. According to the germline V gene, CDR1 reads SNHLY and CDR2 reads FYNNEI. The V end gives up 6 bases and the J end 10 bases, leaving 9 bases in the junction not matched to a gene. The data derive from a study of neurological immune-mediated disorders (dated by TCRdb to between 2018 and 2020). Looking at the study overall: Peripheral blood TCR-beta repertoires from HTLV-I-associated myelopathy (HAM/TSP) patients, multiple sclerosis patients and healthy controls were compared by UMI-based sequencing. The approximately 100 TCR-beta libraries included longitudinal samples, technical triplicates and paired sorted CD4+ and CD8+ T-cell subsets alongside PBMC samples. The cohort comprised about 68 subjects: around 15 HAM/TSP patients, around 34 multiple sclerosis patients and approximately 20 healthy controls. General findings and caveats noted by the study authors: TCR clonal expansion was greatest in HAM/TSP patients and smallest in MS patients, who ranked below even healthy controls. Across subjects, expanded clones never shared an identical CDR3 amino acid sequence, which suggests that the TCR-beta repertoires in every group were private.

cDNA synthesis used template-switch 5'RACE with a primer carrying a 10-nucleotide random unique molecular identifier tagging each TCR transcript. Every sequencing run yielded over 170 million TCR-beta sequences covering 15-18 subjects. The RNeasy kit was used for extraction of total RNA. The KAPA Real-time Library Amplification kit was used to amplify TCR-beta VDJ regions with primers for the TCR constant region and the 5'RACE anchor. A first PCR added sample indexes and Illumina adaptors, after which a second PCR increased the library yield. The roughly 650 bp TCR product was size-selected on a 2% E-gel SizeSelection system after Ampure bead purification. Before pooling, libraries had their quality checked on a Bioanalyzer, their concentration measured with Qubit, and their quantity determined with the Kapa Library Quantification kit. An Illumina HiSeq 2500 was used to sequence the libraries paired-end at 2 x 150 bp. To increase sequence diversity, about 25-30% phiX was spiked into each library pool. The authors' analysis ran thus. The quality-filtered reads were processed with the UMI-based MiGEC pipeline, whose error correction step removed more than 80% of the raw TCR sequences. IMGT germline references were used for aligning VDJ genes, and each clonotype was defined as a unique CDR3 amino acid sequence together with its V-J genes. VDJtools evaluated clonal expansion, Shannon diversity and CDR3 relatedness (CalcPairwiseDistances, ClusterSamples); CLCbio workbench built phylogenetic trees. Using coefficient-of-variation modelling across technical triplicates, the study counted a clone as expanded if it had at least 8 unique UMIs. TCRdb reanalyzed the raw reads on its own, using fastp at Q25 for trimming and MiXCR for clone calling, and kept in-frame beta chains. Each CDR3 protein gets just one entry, which takes the most common genes and DNA from the rows behind it. The V and J calls come from TCRdb's annotation, not from the publication. The sample includes more than 35,000 distinct CDR3 sequences, with about a tenth observed a single time. The ten largest clones represent 5.5% to 7% of the sample.

Sequencing was performed on PBMCs. The chain couples TRBV2 to TRBJ1-6, and 7 bases in between align with TRBD1. This receptor was taken from a woman aged 25 to 45 with HTLV-1-associated myelopathy (HAM/TSP). The bases are TGTGCCAGCAGCCCGACAGGGAAATGGTCACCCCTCCACTTT. Translated, this gives CASSPTGKWSPLHF.